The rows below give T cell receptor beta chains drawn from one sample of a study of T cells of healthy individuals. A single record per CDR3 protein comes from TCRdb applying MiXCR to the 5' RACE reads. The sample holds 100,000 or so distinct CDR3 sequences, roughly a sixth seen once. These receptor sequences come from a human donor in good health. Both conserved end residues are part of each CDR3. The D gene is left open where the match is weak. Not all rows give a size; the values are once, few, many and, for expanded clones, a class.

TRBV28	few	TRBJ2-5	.	CASTYGGSGIQETQYF	TGTGCCAGCACCTACGGTGGTAGCGGTATACAAGAGACCCAGTACTTC
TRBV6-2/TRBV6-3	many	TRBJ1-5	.	CASSYDSSNQPQHF	TGTGCCAGCAGTTATGACAGTTCCAATCAGCCCCAGCATTTT
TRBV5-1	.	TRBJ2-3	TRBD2	CASSKLAESTDTQYF	TGCGCCAGCAGTAAACTAGCGGAGAGCACAGATACGCAGTATTTT
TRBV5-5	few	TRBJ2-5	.	CASSLVGSQETQYF	TGTGCCAGCAGCTTGGTGGGCAGTCAAGAGACCCAGTACTTC
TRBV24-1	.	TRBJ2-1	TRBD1	CATSDPRGFAYNEQFF	TGTGCCACCAGTGATCCCAGGGGGTTCGCCTACAATGAGCAGTTCTTC
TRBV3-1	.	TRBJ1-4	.	CASSQGLRNEKLFF	TGTGCCAGCAGCCAAGGTTTAAGGAATGAAAAACTGTTTTTT
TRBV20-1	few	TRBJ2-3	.	CSARDRSGVRGDTQYF	TGCAGTGCTAGAGATCGATCCGGGGTTAGAGGGGATACGCAGTATTTT
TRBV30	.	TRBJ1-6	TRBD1	CACQQGTNSPLHF	TGTGCCTGTCAACAGGGGACTAATTCACCCCTCCACTTT
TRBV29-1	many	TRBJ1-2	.	CSVEELGVGGSGYTF	TGCAGCGTTGAAGAGCTAGGTGTTGGGGGATCTGGCTACACCTTC
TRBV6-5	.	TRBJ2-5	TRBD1	CASSYGVRGLETQYF	TGTGCCAGCAGTTACGGAGTCAGGGGGCTTGAGACCCAGTACTTC
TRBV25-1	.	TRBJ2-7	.	CASTLGAGKAYEQYF	TGTGCCAGCACCCTGGGCGCGGGGAAGGCCTACGAGCAGTACTTC
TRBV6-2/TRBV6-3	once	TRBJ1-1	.	CASSYRDYAEAFF	TGTGCCAGCAGTTACAGGGATTATGCTGAAGCTTTCTTT
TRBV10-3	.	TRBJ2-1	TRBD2	CAISVLAGDDEQFF	TGTGCCATCAGTGTCCTAGCGGGGGACGATGAGCAGTTCTTC
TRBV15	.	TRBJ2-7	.	CATSRDFRNSYEQYF	TGTGCCACCAGCAGAGATTTCCGAAACTCCTACGAGCAGTACTTC
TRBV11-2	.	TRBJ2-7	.	CASSWAGAQYF	TGTGCCAGCAGCTGGGCGGGTGCGCAGTACTTC
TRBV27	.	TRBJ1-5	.	CASSGDSNQPQHF	TGTGCCAGCTCCGGGGATAGCAATCAGCCCCAGCATTTT
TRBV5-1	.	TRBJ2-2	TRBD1	CASSEGQGNTGELFF	TGCGCCAGCAGCGAGGGACAGGGAAACACCGGGGAGCTGTTTTTT
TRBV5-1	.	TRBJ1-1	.	CASSFLSLNTEAFF	TGCGCCAGCAGCTTCCTCAGTTTGAACACTGAAGCTTTCTTT